This is a list of T cell receptor beta chains from one sample in a study of regulatory T cells in long-lasting Graves disease. From the multiplex PCR reads, TCRdb called clonotypes with MiXCR, one entry per CDR3 protein. The table includes 350,000 to 450,000 distinct CDR3 sequences, around 17% detected once. This sample was shared with a second study, whose subject was T cells in Graves' hyperthyroidism and ophthalmopathy.

Sequenced here: peripheral blood mononuclear cells (PBMCs), sampled at new diagnosis, from a patient treated with antithyroid drugs. The source is a man aged 35-49 years with Graves disease. Each CDR3 is given with its conserved first and last residue.

J	V	CDR3
TRBJ2-2	TRBV2	CASSEQLGAAGELFF
TRBJ2-7	TRBV5-1	CASSLDFRQYF
TRBJ1-4	TRBV28	CASSLPGLTNEKLFF
TRBJ1-1	TRBV18	CASSPGQGSSNTEAFF
TRBJ2-1	TRBV5-1	CASSGGANEQFF
TRBJ2-4	TRBV7-9	CASSSVSAKNIQYF
TRBJ1-4	TRBV4-1	CASSQQTFATNEKLFF
TRBJ1-1	TRBV30	CAWSVKSTAEAFF
TRBJ2-3	TRBV11-2	CASRAGTSFSADTQYF
TRBJ2-5	TRBV29-1	CSVEVRIGWETQYF
TRBJ2-7	TRBV20-1	CSARTLAGGPEQYF
TRBJ2-2	TRBV5-1	CASSWVRGTEKLFF
TRBJ1-5	TRBV30	CAWSTASVNQPQHF
TRBJ1-5	TRBV7-9	CASSLGQSGNQPQHF
TRBJ2-1	TRBV7-2	CASSASGGLPGYEQFF
TRBJ2-3	TRBV7-2	CASSSGVTQYF
TRBJ1-1	TRBV4-1	CASSQGKVGNTEAFF
TRBJ1-5	TRBV2	CASLPSGNNQPQHF
TRBJ1-5	TRBV7-2	CASSQGLDQPQHF
TRBJ2-2	TRBV7-2	CASSLESPGELFF
TRBJ1-1	TRBV18	CASSPPGPMNTEAFF
.	TRBV29-1	CSVDVAPETQYF
TRBJ2-3	TRBV3-1	CASSQVKRGDTDTQYF
TRBJ2-1	TRBV5-8	CASSPIAGLVGNEQFF
TRBJ1-6	TRBV28	CASRSGTGHSPLHF
TRBJ1-4	TRBV28	CASSRQGGDEKLFF
TRBJ1-6	TRBV18	CASSQTGALDSPLHF
.	TRBV28	CASSDIMGTYEQYF
TRBJ2-7	TRBV3-1	CASSWAERGGKQYF
.	TRBV19	CASSAQARETQYF
TRBJ1-6	TRBV3-1	CASSRWEGGTNSPLHF
TRBJ1-2	TRBV5-6	CASSLNGLQGNYGYTF
TRBJ2-3	TRBV11-2	CASSLDLRPYLPTLGTQYF
TRBJ2-5	TRBV5-1	CASSSYGSQETQYF
TRBJ1-1	TRBV7-3	CASSLYGTATEAFF
TRBJ1-4	TRBV15	CATSRGLGGAGEKLFF
TRBJ2-1	TRBV7-3	CASSLAPLEGNNEQFF
TRBJ2-5	TRBV2	CASSSDLGETQYF
TRBJ2-1	TRBV3-1	CASSQGLAGGLNNEQFF
TRBJ2-3	TRBV28	CASSSTGITDTQYF
TRBJ2-1	TRBV9	CASSVVENYNEQFF
TRBJ2-1	TRBV5-1	CASRDRGPSYNEQFF
TRBJ1-5	TRBV18	CASSPGFSNQPQHF
TRBJ2-2	TRBV6-1	CASSRGRNTGELFF